The next 6 T cell receptor beta chains were all read from a single sample in a study of blood T cell repertoires in COVID-19. TCRdb's copy holds only in-frame clones and misses some; the assay was immunoSEQ multiplex PCR. The sample records about 670,000 clones, 70% to 90% being singletons. The sequenced material came from peripheral blood. The receptors come from a woman between 18 and 30 years old with acute or convalescent COVID-19.

This clone has just one count. V gene TRBV5-1 combines with J gene TRBJ1-2; 7 positions match TRBD1. After removal of 1 base from V and 6 bases from J, the junction contained 9 bases not matched to a gene. This CDR3 is 15 amino acids long. CDR1 and CDR2 (germline): SGHRS, YFSETQ. The CDR3, as DNA: TGCGCCAGCAGCTTGTCAACCCGGACAGGCAATGGCTACACCTTC. Its protein product is CASSLSTRTGNGYTF.

This chain connects TRBV19 to TRBJ1-1; no firm D call. The CDR3 totals 13 residues. Germline CDR1 and CDR2: LNHDA and SQIVND (reference sequence). The germline V and J ends were trimmed by 6 bases and 5 bases, with 13 bases remaining between them. The CDR3: CASSFRTGTEAFF. Here the CDR3 DNA reads TGTGCCAGTAGCTTTAGGACGGGGACTGAAGCTTTCTTT.

The chain has TRBV7-2 and TRBJ1-5; D perhaps matches TRBD1 (5 bases). Trimming cost V 1 base and J 5 bases, with 9 bases left between them. Germline CDR1 is SGHTA and CDR2 is FQGNSA. The CDR3 is made up of 14 amino acids. The CDR3 here is CASSLVGVDQPQHF. The CDR3 DNA follows: TGTGCCAGCAGCTTAGTAGGGGTTGATCAGCCCCAGCATTTT.

The chain recombines TRBV30 with TRBJ1-1; no clear D. Germline loops: CDR1 GTSNPN, CDR2 SVGIG (reference sequence). Trimming stripped 6 bases from V and 5 bases from J, with 10 bases between. The CDR3 is made up of 11 amino acids. The CDR3 is CACRGRTEAFF. CDR3 DNA sequence: TGTGCCTGTCGAGGGAGGACTGAAGCTTTCTTT.

The chain combines TRBV4-3 with TRBJ2-2; TRBD2 matches at 8 bases. Germline V gene sequence: CDR1 LGHNA, CDR2 YSLEER. The J segment lost 5 bases and the V segment lost 4 bases, leaving 3 bases of the junction unmatched. The CDR3 extends over 14 amino acids. In nucleotides, the CDR3 is TGCGCCAGCAGCCCTCGGGGGGGGACCGGGGAGCTGTTTTTT. It is translated as CASSPRGGTGELFF.

V gene TRBV7-3 combines with J gene TRBJ2-1; TRBD2 matches at 7 bases. This CDR3 region has 15 residues. V gave up 3 bases and J gave up 1 base; unmatched junction bases: 3. Germline-derived CDR1 and CDR2 are SGHTA and FQGTGA. The CDR3, as DNA: TGTGCCAGCAGCTTTCAGCGGGGATCCTACAATGAGCAGTTCTTC. Protein product: CASSFQRGSYNEQFF.